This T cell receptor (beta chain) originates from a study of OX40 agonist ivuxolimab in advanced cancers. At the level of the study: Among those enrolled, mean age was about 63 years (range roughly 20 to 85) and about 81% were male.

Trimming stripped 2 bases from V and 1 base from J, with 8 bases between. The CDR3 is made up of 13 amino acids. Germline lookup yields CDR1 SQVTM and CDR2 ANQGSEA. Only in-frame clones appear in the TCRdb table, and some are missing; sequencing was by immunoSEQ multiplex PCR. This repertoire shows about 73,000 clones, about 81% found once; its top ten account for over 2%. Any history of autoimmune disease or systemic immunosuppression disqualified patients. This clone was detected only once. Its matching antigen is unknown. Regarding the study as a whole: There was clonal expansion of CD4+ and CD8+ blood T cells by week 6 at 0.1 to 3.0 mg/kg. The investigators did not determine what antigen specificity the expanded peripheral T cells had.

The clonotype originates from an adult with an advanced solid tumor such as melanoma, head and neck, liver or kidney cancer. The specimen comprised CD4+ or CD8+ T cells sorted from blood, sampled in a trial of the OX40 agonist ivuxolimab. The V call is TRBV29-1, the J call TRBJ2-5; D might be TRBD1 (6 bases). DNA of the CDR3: TGCAGCGTTGAAATGGGGGCCCAAGAGACCCAGTACTTC. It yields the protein CSVEMGAQETQYF.